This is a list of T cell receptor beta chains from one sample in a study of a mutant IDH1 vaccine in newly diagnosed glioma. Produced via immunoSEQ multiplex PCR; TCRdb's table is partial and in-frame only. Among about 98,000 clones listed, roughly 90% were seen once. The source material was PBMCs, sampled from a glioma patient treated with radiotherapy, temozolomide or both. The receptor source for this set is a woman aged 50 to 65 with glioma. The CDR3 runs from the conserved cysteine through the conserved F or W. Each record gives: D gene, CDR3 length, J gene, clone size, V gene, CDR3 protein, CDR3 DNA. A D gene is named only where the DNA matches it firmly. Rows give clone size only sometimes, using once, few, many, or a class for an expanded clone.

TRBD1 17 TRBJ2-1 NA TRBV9 CASSSAPPGQGINEQFF TGTGCCAGCAGCAGCGCCCCTCCGGGACAGGGAATCAATGAGCAGTTCTTC
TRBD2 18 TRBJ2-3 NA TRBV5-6 CASSPGEASGIFTDTQYF TGTGCCAGCAGCCCCGGGGAGGCTAGCGGGATCTTCACAGATACGCAGTATTTT
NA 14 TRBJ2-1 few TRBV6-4 CASSDSGLWDEQFF TGTGCCAGCAGTGACTCGGGTTTATGGGATGAGCAGTTCTTC
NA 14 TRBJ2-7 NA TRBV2 CASKGAYSSYEQYF TGTGCCAGCAAAGGGGCCTACTCTTCCTACGAGCAGTACTTC
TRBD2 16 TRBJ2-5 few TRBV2 CASSENSGTAGETQYF TGTGCCAGCAGTGAAAATAGCGGGACCGCGGGGGAGACCCAGTACTTC
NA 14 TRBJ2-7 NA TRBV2 CASRGDTYSYEQYF TGTGCCAGCAGGGGGGACACCTACTCCTACGAGCAGTACTTC
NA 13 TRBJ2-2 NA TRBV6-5 CASRRTVAGELFF TGTGCCAGCAGGCGGACAGTTGCCGGGGAGCTGTTTTTT
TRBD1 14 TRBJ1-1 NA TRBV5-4 CASSWVGQVPEAFF TGTGCCAGCAGCTGGGTGGGACAGGTCCCCGAGGCTTTCTTT
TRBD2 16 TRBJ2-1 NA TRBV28 CASRGTSGSSYNEQFF TGTGCCAGCAGAGGGACTAGCGGGAGTTCCTACAATGAGCAGTTCTTC
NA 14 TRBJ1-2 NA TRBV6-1 CASSEGGSNYGYTF TGTGCCAGCAGTGAAGGAGGATCTAACTATGGCTACACCTTC
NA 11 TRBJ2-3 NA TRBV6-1 CASSNTDTQYF TGTGCCAGCTCAAACACAGATACGCAGTATTTT
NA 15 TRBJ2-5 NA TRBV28 CASSADRGWRETQYF TGTGCCAGCAGTGCGGACCGTGGGTGGCGAGAGACCCAGTACTTC
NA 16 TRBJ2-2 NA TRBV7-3 CASSPRDFSNTGELFF TGTGCCAGCAGCCCCCGGGACTTTTCGAACACCGGGGAGCTGTTTTTT
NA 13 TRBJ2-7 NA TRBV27 CASSPREAREQYF TGTGCCAGCAGTCCCAGGGAAGCGCGGGAGCAGTACTTC
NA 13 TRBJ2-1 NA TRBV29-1 CSVERLDDNEQFF TGCAGCGTTGAGAGACTGGACGACAATGAGCAGTTCTTC
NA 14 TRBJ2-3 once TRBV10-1 CASSEAGGTDTQYF TGCGCCAGCAGTGAGGCCGGGGGAACAGATACGCAGTATTTT
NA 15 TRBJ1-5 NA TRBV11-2 CASSLVTDSNQPQHF TGTGCCAGCAGCTTAGTAACGGATAGCAATCAGCCCCAGCATTTT
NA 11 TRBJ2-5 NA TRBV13 CASSLGAGQYF TGTGCCAGCAGCTTAGGAGCTGGCCAGTACTTC
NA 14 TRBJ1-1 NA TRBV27 CASTRPGANTEAFF TGTGCCAGCACCCGGCCCGGAGCGAACACTGAAGCTTTCTTT
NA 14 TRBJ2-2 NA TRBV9 CASSGGRNTGELFF TGTGCCAGCAGTGGGGGGAGGAACACCGGGGAGCTGTTTTTT
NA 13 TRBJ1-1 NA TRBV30 CAWFRAGGTEAFF TGTGCCTGGTTTAGGGCCGGGGGAACTGAAGCTTTCTTT
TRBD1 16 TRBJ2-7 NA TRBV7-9 CASSPFPTGGVYEQYF TGTGCCAGCAGCCCCTTCCCGACAGGGGGCGTATACGAGCAGTACTTC
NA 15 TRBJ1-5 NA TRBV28 CASSVPFKSNQPQHF TGTGCCAGCAGTGTCCCGTTTAAGAGCAATCAGCCCCAGCATTTT
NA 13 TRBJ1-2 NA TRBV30 CAWSVGQGSGYTF TGTGCCTGGAGTGTCGGGCAGGGGAGTGGCTACACCTTC
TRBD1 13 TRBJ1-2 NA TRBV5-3 CARSPRTGDGYTF TGTGCCAGAAGCCCCCGAACAGGGGATGGCTACACCTTC
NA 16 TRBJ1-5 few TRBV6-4 CASSGRGGDSNQPQHF TGTGCCAGCAGTGGGAGGGGAGGGGATAGCAATCAGCCCCAGCATTTT
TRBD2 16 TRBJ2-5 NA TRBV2 CASSLSQGGSLGTQYF TGTGCCAGCAGTCTCAGCCAGGGCGGGAGTTTGGGGACCCAGTACTTC
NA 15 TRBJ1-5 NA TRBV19 CASSIDLDYGQPQHF TGTGCCAGTAGTATTGATTTGGACTATGGTCAGCCCCAGCATTTT
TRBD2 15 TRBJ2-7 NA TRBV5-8 CASSFEGGSSYEQYF TGTGCCAGCAGCTTTGAAGGCGGGAGCTCCTACGAGCAGTACTTC
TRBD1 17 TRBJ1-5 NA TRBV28 CASSFMGQAYSNQPQHF TGTGCCAGCAGTTTTATGGGACAGGCCTATAGCAATCAGCCCCAGCATTTT
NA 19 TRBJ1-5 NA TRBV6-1 CASSERSLGRLLGNQPQHF TGTGCCAGCAGTGAAAGATCCCTCGGACGGCTACTAGGCAATCAGCCCCAGCATTTT
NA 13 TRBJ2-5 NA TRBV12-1 CASFPRTGETQYF TGTGCCAGCTTCCCTAGGACGGGGGAGACCCAGTACTTC
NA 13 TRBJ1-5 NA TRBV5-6 CASSLKPNQPQHF TGTGCCAGCAGCTTAAAGCCCAATCAGCCCCAGCATTTT
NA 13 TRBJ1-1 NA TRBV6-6 CASSTPTGRRAFF TGTGCCAGCAGCACCCCGACTGGGAGAAGAGCTTTCTTT
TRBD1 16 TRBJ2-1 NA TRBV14 CASSLYRGTAYNEQFF TGTGCCAGCAGCCTTTACAGGGGAACAGCCTACAATGAGCAGTTCTTC
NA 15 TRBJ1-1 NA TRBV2 CASSEGTGSHSEAFF TGTGCCAGCAGTGAAGGGACCGGGTCACATAGTGAAGCTTTCTTT
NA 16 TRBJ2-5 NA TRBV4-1 CASSRTQGRGQETQYF TGCGCCAGCAGCCGTACCCAGGGACGGGGACAAGAGACCCAGTACTTC
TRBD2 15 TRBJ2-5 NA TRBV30 CAWTETGGPQETQYF TGTGCCTGGACCGAGACGGGAGGGCCCCAAGAGACCCAGTACTTC
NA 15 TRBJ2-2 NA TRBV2 CASTEAGSGWSALFF TGTGCCAGCACCGAGGCCGGGAGTGGTTGGAGCGCGCTGTTTTTT
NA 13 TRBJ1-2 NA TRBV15 CATSRDRGDGYTF TGTGCCACCAGCAGAGATCGGGGGGATGGCTACACCTTC
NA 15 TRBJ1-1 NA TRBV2 CASSEWRGADTEAFF TGTGCCAGCAGTGAATGGAGGGGTGCGGACACTGAAGCTTTCTTT
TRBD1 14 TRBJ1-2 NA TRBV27 CASSLRDRNYGYTF TGTGCCAGCAGTTTACGGGACAGGAATTATGGCTACACCTTC
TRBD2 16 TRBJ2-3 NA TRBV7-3 CASSRQAGYGTDTQYF TGTGCCAGCAGTCGACAAGCGGGATATGGCACAGATACGCAGTATTTT